The next 11 T cell receptor beta chains were all read from a single sample in a study of T cell responses to AZD1222 COVID-19 vaccine. Only in-frame clones appear in the TCRdb table, and some are missing; sequencing was by immunoSEQ multiplex PCR. The sample carries roughly 150,000 clones, 90% recorded once. Sequencing used peripheral blood, obtained on day 0 of AZD1222 vaccination. All receptors derive from an adult in good health.

The chain is built from TRBV6-2 or TRBV6-3 and TRBJ1-5, with TRBD1 as a possible D gene (6 bases). The CDR3 consists of 15 residues. V lost 6 bases to trimming and J lost 4 bases, with 16 bases between them. Germline V lookup: CDR1 MNHEY, CDR2 SVGEGT. CDR3: CASSQGGQGNQPQHF. CDR3 nucleotides: TGTGCCAGCAGCCAAGGGGGGCAAGGGAATCAGCCCCAGCATTTT.

This clone has more than one count but fewer than ten. The genes are TRBV28 and TRBJ2-4; no firm D call. This CDR3 contains 14 residues. Germline V CDR1 and CDR2: MDHEN, SYDVKM. V was cut by 5 bases and J by 3 bases, with 11 bases left in between. The CDR3 coding sequence is TGTGCCAGCAGTACCCGAAAAGGCAAAAACATTCAGTACTTC. Translated, it gives CASSTRKGKNIQYF.

This chain uses TRBV11-2 with TRBJ2-6; D is ambiguous. The CDR3 is 18 residues long. V was trimmed by 1 base and J by 0 bases, leaving 13 bases between them. Germline assignment: CDR1 SGHAT and CDR2 FQNNGV. CDR3 bases: TGTGCCAGCAGCTTAGTATGGGCAGCCTACTCTGGGGCCAACGTCCTGACTTTC. It codes for CASSLVWAAYSGANVLTF.

This clone came up a few times. The chain couples TRBV10-3 to TRBJ1-1; D is possibly TRBD1 (6 bases). The CDR3 has 14 residues. Trimming left V 6 bases short and J 2 bases short, with 13 bases between. Looked up from germline, CDR1 is ENHRY and CDR2 is SYGVKD. The CDR3 DNA is TGTGCCATCAGAGCAGGGGCTACAAACACTGAAGCTTTCTTT. Its translation is CAIRAGATNTEAFF.

The V and J genes are TRBV29-1 and TRBJ2-5; D is ambiguous. V dropped 2 bases and J dropped 3 bases, with 7 bases sitting between them. CDR3 length: 12 residues. Per germline, CDR1 SQVTM and CDR2 ANQGSEA. The CDR3 protein is CSVEKSKETQYF. The DNA of the CDR3 is TGCAGCGTTGAAAAGAGTAAAGAGACCCAGTACTTC.

CDR3 nucleotides: TGTGCCAGCTCACCTCCCCGTAAAGAGACCCAGTACTTC. Residues: CASSPPRKETQYF. The V and J genes are TRBV18 and TRBJ2-5; D gene ambiguous. Deletions cut 3 bases from V and 3 bases from J, with 8 bases between. The CDR3 contains 13 residues. The germline V gene has CDR1 KGHSH and CDR2 LQKENI. The whole variable domain, filled in from reference TRBV18 and TRBJ2-5, reads NAGVMQNPRHLVRRRGQEARLRCSPMKGHSHVYWYRQLPEEGLKFMVYLQKENIIDESGMPKERFSAEFPKEGPSILRIQQVVRGDSAAYFCASSPPRKETQYFGPGTRLLVL.

V is TRBV19 and J is TRBJ1-2; 9 bases agree with TRBD1. The V gene end was trimmed by 6 bases and the J gene end by 4 bases; junction bases not matched to a gene: 18. Germline V CDR1 and CDR2: LNHDA, SQIVND (reference sequence). The CDR3 is 18 residues long. Written as DNA, the CDR3 is TGTGCCAGTAGCCTTGGACAGGGGACGTCGACTAACCCCTATGGCTACACCTTC. It yields the protein CASSLGQGTSTNPYGYTF.

The rearrangement uses TRBV11-2 and TRBJ2-7; 12 positions match TRBD1. Germline V gene data show CDR1 as SGHAT and CDR2 as FQNNGV. The CDR3 has 16 amino acids. Trimming at V came to 5 bases and at J to 4 bases, leaving 9 bases not matched to a gene. The chain's CDR3 is CASSIAGTGGKYEQYF. The CDR3 DNA sequence: TGTGCCAGCAGCATCGCCGGGACAGGGGGCAAATACGAGCAGTACTTC.

The V gene is TRBV6-2 or TRBV6-3, the J gene TRBJ2-1, with 14 positions matching TRBD2. V lost 2 bases, J lost 8 bases, and 5 bases stayed unmatched. CDR1 MNHEY and CDR2 SVGEGT come from the germline V gene. The CDR3 runs 16 residues. The CDR3 bases are TGTGCCAGCAGTTACGGACTAGCGGGAGGAGGGTATGAGCAGTTCTTC. Protein product: CASSYGLAGGGYEQFF.

The chain employs TRBV7-2 and TRBJ1-6, with 9 nucleotides matching TRBD1. CDR1 and CDR2 (germline): SGHTA, FQGNSA. The V gene end was trimmed by 5 bases and the J gene end by 6 bases; junction bases not matched to a gene: 2. The CDR3 length is 14 residues. The CDR3 protein is CASSGTGPNSPLHF. CDR3 in DNA: TGTGCCAGCAGCGGGACAGGGCCTAATTCACCCCTCCACTTT.

The chain employs TRBV3-1 (or the pseudogene TRBV3-2) and TRBJ2-2, with no clear D. The CDR3 consists of 12 residues. The V end lost 0 bases, the J end lost 4 bases, and 0 bases lay between the germline ends. CDR1 and CDR2 (germline): LGHDT, YNNKEL (reference sequence). The DNA of the CDR3 is TGTGCCAGCAGCCAAGACACCGGGGAGCTGTTTTTT. Encoded protein: CASSQDTGELFF.